This is a list of T cell receptor beta chains from one sample in a study of T cell repertoires in cytomegalovirus infection. TCRdb recomputed calls from the reads with MiXCR, one row per CDR3 protein. The sample records 400,000 or so distinct CDR3 sequences, approximately 31% being singletons. Specimen: PBMCs. The receptors stem from a human donor in good health (CMV status not recorded). Some clones in this sample may be carry-over from other donors' samples. The CDR3 runs from the conserved cysteine through the conserved F or W. Fields, in order: D gene, J gene, V gene, CDR3 protein. D genes are given only for firm matches.

d_call: NA; j_call: TRBJ2-6; v_call: TRBV6-1; cdr3_aa: CASSELGGLRSGANVLTF
d_call: NA; j_call: TRBJ2-7; v_call: TRBV5-6; cdr3_aa: CASGGELLGEQYF
d_call: NA; j_call: TRBJ2-3; v_call: TRBV4-3; cdr3_aa: CASSQTSQGNTDTQYF
d_call: TRBD1; j_call: TRBJ2-2; v_call: TRBV12-3/TRBV12-4; cdr3_aa: CASRRRAGGDTGELFF
d_call: NA; j_call: TRBJ2-7; v_call: TRBV7-2; cdr3_aa: CASSYLRAALYEQYF
d_call: NA; j_call: TRBJ2-2; v_call: TRBV6-5; cdr3_aa: CASRKTGVNTGELFF
d_call: NA; j_call: TRBJ1-5; v_call: TRBV24-1; cdr3_aa: CATSDLLRAANQPQHF
d_call: NA; j_call: TRBJ1-4; v_call: TRBV4-1; cdr3_aa: CASSQDGPSEKLFF
d_call: NA; j_call: TRBJ1-2; v_call: TRBV4-1; cdr3_aa: CASSQEEQKTYGYTF
d_call: TRBD2; j_call: TRBJ2-1; v_call: TRBV20-1; cdr3_aa: CSALVGTSSFDEQFF
d_call: NA; j_call: TRBJ1-1; v_call: TRBV6-1; cdr3_aa: CASRTRDLNTEAFF
d_call: NA; j_call: TRBJ1-3; v_call: TRBV28; cdr3_aa: CASRGRSGNTIYF
d_call: TRBD1; j_call: TRBJ2-7; v_call: TRBV6-2/TRBV6-3; cdr3_aa: CASSYVGQSYEQYF
d_call: TRBD2; j_call: TRBJ2-3; v_call: TRBV14; cdr3_aa: CASSQRKLAGGTDTQYF
d_call: TRBD1; j_call: TRBJ1-5; v_call: TRBV6-4; cdr3_aa: CAGRVVSATLYSFVGTGGNQPQHF
d_call: TRBD1; j_call: TRBJ1-2; v_call: TRBV7-8; cdr3_aa: CASSSAPGQGGGYTF
d_call: TRBD1; j_call: TRBJ1-1; v_call: TRBV6-2/TRBV6-3; cdr3_aa: CASSLSQGARFGSTEAFF
d_call: TRBD1; j_call: TRBJ1-4; v_call: TRBV7-6; cdr3_aa: CASSRRWTGDNEKLFF
d_call: TRBD1; j_call: TRBJ1-1; v_call: TRBV19; cdr3_aa: CASSMGQGLSLIPEAFF
d_call: NA; j_call: TRBJ1-6; v_call: TRBV19; cdr3_aa: CASMTSSYNSPLHF
d_call: TRBD2; j_call: TRBJ2-3; v_call: TRBV28; cdr3_aa: CASSLPKSGGAADTQYF
d_call: NA; j_call: TRBJ1-4; v_call: TRBV20-1; cdr3_aa: CSARDGGVARTHATNEKLFF
d_call: TRBD1; j_call: TRBJ2-5; v_call: TRBV6-1; cdr3_aa: CATTTGAQETQYF
d_call: TRBD1; j_call: TRBJ1-5; v_call: TRBV7-6; cdr3_aa: CASRPGTGEQPQPF
d_call: NA; j_call: TRBJ1-1; v_call: TRBV11-2; cdr3_aa: CASIPARQALVAFF
d_call: NA; j_call: TRBJ1-5; v_call: TRBV7-8; cdr3_aa: CASSSPGVSSNQPQHF
d_call: NA; j_call: TRBJ1-2; v_call: TRBV7-9; cdr3_aa: CASSLGGISGYTF
d_call: NA; j_call: TRBJ2-7; v_call: TRBV27; cdr3_aa: CASALGGGAREQYF
d_call: TRBD1; j_call: TRBJ1-2; v_call: TRBV4-1; cdr3_aa: CASSQVGRGRVGYTF
d_call: TRBD1; j_call: TRBJ2-7; v_call: TRBV27; cdr3_aa: CASSLFGTDLYEQYF
d_call: NA; j_call: TRBJ2-5; v_call: TRBV15; cdr3_aa: CATSRGVLGETQYF
d_call: NA; j_call: TRBJ1-1; v_call: TRBV7-2; cdr3_aa: CSSSLAPCGGFF
d_call: TRBD1; j_call: TRBJ1-1; v_call: TRBV6-1; cdr3_aa: CASYPRDRGNTEAFF
d_call: TRBD2; j_call: TRBJ2-7; v_call: TRBV29-1; cdr3_aa: CSASAGAPWEQYF
d_call: TRBD1; j_call: TRBJ2-6; v_call: TRBV20-1; cdr3_aa: CSALVRDRVLAGANVLTF
d_call: TRBD2; j_call: TRBJ2-1; v_call: TRBV7-6; cdr3_aa: CASSLGDRGLADEQFF
d_call: NA; j_call: TRBJ2-1; v_call: TRBV29-1; cdr3_aa: CSVEPGMGNEQFF
d_call: TRBD2; j_call: TRBJ2-7; v_call: TRBV7-8; cdr3_aa: CASSLLGSGGSYEQYF
d_call: TRBD1; j_call: TRBJ2-5; v_call: TRBV7-9; cdr3_aa: CATRYKDRDQTQYF
d_call: NA; j_call: TRBJ2-5; v_call: TRBV5-8; cdr3_aa: CASSLDREYYETQYF
d_call: NA; j_call: TRBJ1-1; v_call: TRBV29-1; cdr3_aa: CSVIRWTEALF
d_call: TRBD2; j_call: TRBJ2-3; v_call: TRBV11-2; cdr3_aa: CASSIPGLADTQYF
d_call: NA; j_call: TRBJ2-1; v_call: TRBV20-1; cdr3_aa: CSARGGVTGGGNEQFF
d_call: TRBD2; j_call: TRBJ2-3; v_call: TRBV15; cdr3_aa: CATSREGFWTSGNTDTQYF
d_call: NA; j_call: TRBJ1-5; v_call: TRBV7-4; cdr3_aa: CASSQTPSNQPQHF
d_call: NA; j_call: TRBJ2-3; v_call: TRBV7-6; cdr3_aa: CASRIGLLHPTSTATQYF
d_call: NA; j_call: TRBJ2-7; v_call: TRBV18; cdr3_aa: CASSPQESTGPYEQYF
d_call: NA; j_call: TRBJ1-2; v_call: TRBV2; cdr3_aa: CASRSEPDGYTF
d_call: NA; j_call: TRBJ1-3; v_call: TRBV7-8; cdr3_aa: CASSRNRIPNTDSRDSGNTIYF
d_call: TRBD1; j_call: TRBJ1-4; v_call: TRBV12-3/TRBV12-4; cdr3_aa: CASSRLGQGNEKLFF
d_call: NA; j_call: TRBJ1-1; v_call: TRBV4-1; cdr3_aa: CASSQFGSSNTEAFF
d_call: NA; j_call: TRBJ2-6; v_call: TRBV25-1; cdr3_aa: CASSDEYGHYSGANVLTF
d_call: TRBD1; j_call: TRBJ1-3; v_call: TRBV7-2; cdr3_aa: CATGTGNSGNTIYF
d_call: NA; j_call: TRBJ1-1; v_call: TRBV5-3; cdr3_aa: CASSNQGRGTEAFF
d_call: NA; j_call: TRBJ2-1; v_call: TRBV7-6; cdr3_aa: CASSFSGNHNEQFF
d_call: TRBD1; j_call: TRBJ1-1; v_call: TRBV10-3; cdr3_aa: CAIGLGQGKAEAFF
d_call: NA; j_call: TRBJ2-3; v_call: TRBV28; cdr3_aa: CASSLLHGTSDTQYF
d_call: TRBD1; j_call: TRBJ2-7; v_call: TRBV19; cdr3_aa: CASSSRTGRLHEQYF
d_call: TRBD2; j_call: TRBJ2-3; v_call: TRBV7-2; cdr3_aa: CASSNPGLAGGGRTDTQYF
d_call: TRBD2; j_call: TRBJ2-5; v_call: TRBV11-2; cdr3_aa: CASSAKSLAEYQETQYF